Sequencing of this T cell receptor beta chain was carried out in a study of shared clonotypes between healthy human individuals. A note on this clone: Its antigen is still unknown.

The CDR3 consists of 15 residues. Trimming removed 3 bases from V and 9 bases from J; junction bases left unmatched: 10. The V gene's germline CDR1 is MNHNS and CDR2 SASEGT. Cells designated naive CD8 were CD45RO-negative and were positively selected for CCR7, with terminally differentiated effector memory CD45RA+ cells excluded. Whole-study findings and limits: The study generally estimated greater richness for naive than memory subsets.

The protocol was immunoSEQ multiplex PCR, while the TCRdb copy is restricted to in-frame clones and leaves out a portion. The repertoire holds 2 million to 2.5 million clones, with just over 90% as singletons. This TCR came from a man between 18 and 29 years old in good health. Some clones in this sample may be carry-over from other donors' samples. The chain links TRBV6-1 to TRBJ2-2; 7 positions agree with TRBD2. Input material: naive CD8+ T cells from PBMCs. CDR3 amino acids: CASSELAVSSRELFF. CDR3 nucleotides: TGTGCCAGCAGTGAGCTAGCGGTTTCCTCCCGGGAGCTGTTTTTT.